Below, one TCR beta chain is given with its context. Its antigen is currently unknown. The sample originates from a study of T cells in Graves' hyperthyroidism and ophthalmopathy. Study-level results: It was a median around 6 months before onset that the model predicted ophthalmopathy.

RNA transcripts served as the template for amplifying TCR beta CDR3 regions. The TCR CDR3 first-round RT-PCR relied on the HTBI primer set. TCRdb recomputed calls from the multiplex PCR reads with MiXCR, one row per CDR3 protein. The sample has approximately 500,000 distinct CDR3 sequences, around 42% seen once. Absent ophthalmopathy progression within 18 months defined stable Graves' hyperthyroidism. Patients aged 18 to 65 with hyperthyroidism were newly diagnosed, with duration under 2 months. Not enrolled were patients with uncontrolled infection, other autoimmune disease, pregnancy or lactation. The specimen was peripheral blood or thyroid tissue (not recorded which). This TCR derives from a woman younger than 30 with Graves' hyperthyroidism.

CDR3 region: CASSSARDEQPQYF. In nucleotides, the CDR3 is TGTGCCAGCAGTTCGGCCCGGGACGAGCAGCCCCAGTACTTC. V gene TRBV12-3 or TRBV12-4 combines with J gene TRBJ2-5, with D possibly called TRBD1 or TRBD2 (5 bases each). The CDR3 has 14 residues. V lost 4 bases, J lost 9 bases, and 18 bases lay in between.